The text below deals with one T cell receptor beta chain. The antigen is undetermined. The entry originates in a study of OX40 agonist ivuxolimab in advanced cancers. Looking at the study overall: A male proportion of about 80% was recorded, with mean age approximately 57 years and range about 23 to 90.

Study-level results: The antigen specificity of the peripheral T cells (those that were expanded) was not determined. Some nonresponders also had low normalized T-cell clonal expansion. CD4+ and CD8+ blood T cells expanded clonally by week 6 at 0.1 to 3.0 mg/kg.

Sequenced by immunoSEQ multiplex PCR; TCRdb stores in-frame clones only, minus some. The sample lists about 23,000 clones; 65% to 85% were seen once. V dropped 2 bases and J dropped 3 bases, with 16 bases sitting between them. Germline values: CDR1 SGHAT, CDR2 FQNNGV. The CDR3 covers 16 residues. This rearrangement joins TRBV11-2 to TRBJ1-1; tentatively, D is TRBD1 (6 bases). The clonotype comes from an adult with an advanced solid tumor such as melanoma, head and neck, liver or kidney cancer. The material was CD4+ or CD8+ T cells sorted from blood, obtained in a trial of the OX40 agonist ivuxolimab. Here the CDR3 reads CASSLFFGTLDTEAFF. CDR3 coding DNA: TGTGCCAGCAGCTTATTTTTCGGGACACTTGACACTGAAGCTTTCTTT.